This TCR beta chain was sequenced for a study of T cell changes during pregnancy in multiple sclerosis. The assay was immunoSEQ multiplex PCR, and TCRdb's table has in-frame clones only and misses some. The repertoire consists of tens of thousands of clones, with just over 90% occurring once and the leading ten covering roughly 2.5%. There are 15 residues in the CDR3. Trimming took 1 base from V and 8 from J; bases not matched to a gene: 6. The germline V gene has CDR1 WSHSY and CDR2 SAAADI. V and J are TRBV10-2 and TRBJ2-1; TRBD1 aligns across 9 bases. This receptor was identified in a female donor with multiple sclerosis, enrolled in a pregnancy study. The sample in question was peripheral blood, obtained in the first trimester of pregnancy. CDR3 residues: CASSEFGTGSDEQFF. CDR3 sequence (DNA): TGCGCCAGCAGTGAGTTTGGGACAGGGAGCGATGAGCAGTTCTTC.